This T cell receptor beta chain stems from a study of beta chain features in type 1 diabetes. Trimming took off 1 base at V and 2 bases at J, with 24 bases between the two ends. Per germline, CDR1 LNHDA and CDR2 SQIVND (reference sequence). The CDR3 is 19 residues long. Reverse transcription of all isolated RNA meant that expressed TCRB transcripts were sequenced. Naive, central memory and regulatory T cell samples produced a mean of approximately 3.6 million reads. Only in-frame clones appear in the TCRdb table, and some are missing; sequencing was by immunoSEQ multiplex PCR. The repertoire holds 250,000 or so clones, with roughly 21% as singletons. General study results and limits: Fewer insertions but more deletions were seen at VDJ junctions in type 1 diabetes patients. The cDNA sequencing approach could over-represent high-TCR-expressing cells. When Type 1 diabetes patients were examined, their TCRB CDR3s proved moderately but significantly shorter in all four CD4+ subsets. Possible PCR preference for shorter templates applied equally to patients and controls.

This clone showed up just a few times. Its antigen is currently unknown. The specimen sequenced was naive CD4+ T cells from blood. This chain uses TRBV19 with TRBJ2-7; perhaps TRBD1 as D (6 bases). This receptor was identified in a woman aged 40 to 49 with type 1 diabetes. The CDR3 coding sequence is TGTGCCAGTAGTATAGTCACCGGGACACCCACACTGTCACCCTACGAGCAGTACTTC. Protein sequence: CASSIVTGTPTLSPYEQYF.